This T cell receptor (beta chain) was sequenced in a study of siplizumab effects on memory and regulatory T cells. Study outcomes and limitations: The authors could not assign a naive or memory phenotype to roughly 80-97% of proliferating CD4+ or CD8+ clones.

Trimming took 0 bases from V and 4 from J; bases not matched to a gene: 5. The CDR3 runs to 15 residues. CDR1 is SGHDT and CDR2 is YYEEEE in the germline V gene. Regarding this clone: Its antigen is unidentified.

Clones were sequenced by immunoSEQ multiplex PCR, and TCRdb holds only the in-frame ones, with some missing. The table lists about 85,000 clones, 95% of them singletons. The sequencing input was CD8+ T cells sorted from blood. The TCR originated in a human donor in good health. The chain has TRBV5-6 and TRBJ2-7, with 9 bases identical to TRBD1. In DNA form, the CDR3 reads TGTGCCAGCAGCTTGGGGGACAGGGCAACTTACGAGCAGTACTTC. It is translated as CASSLGDRATYEQYF.